What follows is one TCR beta chain and its context. Its cognate antigen is unknown. Only in-frame clones appear in the TCRdb table, and some are missing; sequencing was by immunoSEQ multiplex PCR. The top ten hold around 0.03% of the sample, which has tens of thousands of clones, approximately 95% seen once. Thymus tissue for the work was resected from patients undergoing corrective heart surgery. Infants, healthy and Finnish, who were having corrective surgery for congenital heart defects served as donors. This record belongs to a study of human thymus T cells. Study-wide results and caveats: There were highly overlapping thymic repertoires among unrelated individuals, as related research reported. Thymic and blood repertoires seemed to favor certain V and J genes.

Per the germline V gene, CDR1 is GTSNPN and CDR2 is SVGIG (reference sequence). After removal of 1 base from V and 8 bases from J, the junction contained 13 bases not matched to a gene. The CDR3 runs to 15 residues. Material: thymus tissue. This TCR derives from a girl less than two years old with a congenital heart defect but otherwise immunologically healthy. V usage is TRBV30 and J usage is TRBJ2-7; 8 bases match TRBD1. The CDR3 region is CAWSGAGTGLFKQYF. In nucleotides, the CDR3 is TGTGCCTGGAGTGGTGCCGGGACAGGACTATTCAAGCAGTACTTC.